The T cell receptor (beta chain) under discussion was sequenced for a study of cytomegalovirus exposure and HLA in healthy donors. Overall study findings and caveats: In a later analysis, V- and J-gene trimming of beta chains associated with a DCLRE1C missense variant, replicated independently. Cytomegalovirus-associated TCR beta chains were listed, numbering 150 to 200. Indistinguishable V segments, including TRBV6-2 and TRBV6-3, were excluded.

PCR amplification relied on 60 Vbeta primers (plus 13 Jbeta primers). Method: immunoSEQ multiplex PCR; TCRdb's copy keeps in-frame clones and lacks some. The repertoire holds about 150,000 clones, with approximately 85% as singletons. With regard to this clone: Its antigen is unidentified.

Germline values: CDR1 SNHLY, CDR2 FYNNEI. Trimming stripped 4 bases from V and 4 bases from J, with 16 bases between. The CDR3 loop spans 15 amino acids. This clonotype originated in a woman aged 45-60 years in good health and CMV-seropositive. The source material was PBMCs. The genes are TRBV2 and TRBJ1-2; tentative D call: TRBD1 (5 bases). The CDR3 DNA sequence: TGTGCCAGCAGTGTCCCCGGGGGTCTAGGCTATGGCTACACCTTC. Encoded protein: CASSVPGGLGYGYTF.